This T cell receptor (beta chain) was sequenced for a study of blood T cell repertoires in COVID-19 (dated by TCRdb to 2020 to 2021). At the level of the whole study: Samples from collaborators originated in the United States, Italy and Spain and spanned both the acute and convalescent phases of COVID-19. The material from the prospective study consisted of cDNA or gDNA derived from T cells, B-cell-depleted T cells, or PBMCs. The dataset comprised deeply sampled blood TCRbeta repertoires from subjects exposed to, actively infected with, or recovered from COVID-19. The repertoires were released in a freely available public database intended as a resource for research on the immune response to SARS-CoV-2. The samples were drawn from the first 160 participants of the ongoing ImmuneRACE study and from over 950 subjects provided by 6 global collaborators. The sample metadata nearly always contained a de-identified subject ID, COVID-19 status, age in years and sex. Where available, HLA class I and class II types were obtained from metadata supplied by the sample provider rather than from assay-based typing. Study-wide conclusions, independent of this receptor: The amount of clinical and demographic metadata varied by source and participant and was provided uncurated.

From the germline V gene, CDR1 is MDHEN and CDR2 is SYDVKM. The V and J ends are trimmed by 6 bases and 0 bases, leaving 12 bases between them. Its CDR3 holds 16 amino acids, cysteine through phenylalanine. Just the 48-base CDR3 DNA is kept, in frame starting at base 1. The collaborating institutions used their own protocols to collect whole blood in K2EDTA tubes. For TCRbeta analysis, collaborators shipped samples as frozen whole blood, isolated PBMCs, or DNA extracted from either of those sample types. TCRbeta CDR3 regions were amplified from genomic DNA using the immunoSEQ Assay, a bias-controlled multiplex PCR. The study's own analysis went as follows. Within the assay, amplification of reference gene primers was used to estimate how many nucleated cells each sample contained. To quantify the absolute abundance of each unique TCRbeta CDR3 rearrangement, sequence reads were collapsed and filtered. For each sample, productive Simpson clonality was calculated as the square root of Simpson's diversity index across productive rearrangements. In TCRdb, the immuneACCESS table is reduced to in-frame sequences with V and J assigned. These tables do not hold every clone; where another copy was compared, an unresolved V gene accounts for under half, and the others remain unexplained. That table furnishes V, J and clone size, whereas the DNA furnished D and trimming. Across this sample there are about 240,000 clones, with around 84% seen only once. The top ten hold less than 3.5% of the sample.

This clone was counted only a few times. Its antigen has not been determined. Base qualities are not recorded, but no much larger clone differs from it by a single base. The TCR comes from a woman under 30 with acute or convalescent COVID-19. This chain joins TRBV28 to TRBJ1-6; TRBD1 could be the D gene, as 5 bases match. Sequencing was done on a sample of peripheral blood. The DNA sequence is given as TGTGCCAGCAGGGGGGGTGTCAGCTCCTATAATTCACCCCTCCACTTT. The resulting protein is CASRGGVSSYNSPLHF.